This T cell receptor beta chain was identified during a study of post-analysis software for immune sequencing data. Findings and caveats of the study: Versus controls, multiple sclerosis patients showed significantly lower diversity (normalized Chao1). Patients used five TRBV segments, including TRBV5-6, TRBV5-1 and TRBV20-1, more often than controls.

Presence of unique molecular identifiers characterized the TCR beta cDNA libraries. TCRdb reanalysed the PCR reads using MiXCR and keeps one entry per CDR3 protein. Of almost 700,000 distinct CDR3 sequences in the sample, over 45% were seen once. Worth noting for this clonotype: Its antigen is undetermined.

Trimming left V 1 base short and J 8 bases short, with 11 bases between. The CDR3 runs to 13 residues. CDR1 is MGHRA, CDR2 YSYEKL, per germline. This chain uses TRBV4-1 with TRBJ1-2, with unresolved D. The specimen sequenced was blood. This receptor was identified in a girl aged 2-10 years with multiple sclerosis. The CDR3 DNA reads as TGCGCCAGCAGCCAAGCACACGCACGCGGCTACACCTTC. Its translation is CASSQAHARGYTF.